A single sample is the source of the 4 T cell receptor beta chains below, sequenced in a study of cytotoxic CD8 clonotypes in ibrutinib-treated CLL. Libraries were prepared by immunoSEQ multiplex PCR; TCRdb keeps only in-frame clonotypes and omits some of them. This sample carries roughly 180,000 clones, 55% to 85% of them seen once, and the ten largest clones take over 10%. This sample comprised PBMCs, obtained after 24 months of ibrutinib treatment. The source of these receptors is a human donor with chronic lymphocytic leukemia.

This sequence joins TRBV7-6 and TRBJ2-7; TRBD1 matches 7 bases. Germline V gene sequence: CDR1 SGHVS, CDR2 FNYEAQ. After removal of 5 bases from V and 3 bases from J, the junction contained 10 bases not matched to a gene. The CDR3 consists of 15 residues. The DNA of the CDR3 is TGTGCCAGCAGCCCGCTACAGGGGCCAGACTACGAGCAGTACTTC. Protein: CASSPLQGPDYEQYF.

The rearrangement joins TRBV7-6 to TRBJ2-1; TRBD2 matches 8 bases. The CDR3 loop spans 17 amino acids. CDR1 and CDR2 (germline): SGHVS, FNYEAQ. V shed 5 bases and J 5 bases; nucleotides not matched to a gene: 14. This CDR3 is CASSPYGRGGENNEQFF. The CDR3 DNA is TGTGCCAGCAGCCCTTACGGGAGGGGAGGAGAGAACAATGAGCAGTTCTTC. Combining the CDR3 with reference TRBV7-6 and TRBJ2-1 gives the whole variable domain GAGVSQSPRYKVTKRGQDVALRCDPISGHVSLYWYRQALGQGPEFLTYFNYEAQQDKSGLPNDRFSAERPEGSISTLTIQRTEQRDSAMYRCASSPYGRGGENNEQFFGPGTRLTVL.

The chain uses TRBV4-3 and TRBJ1-4; D uncertain. Germline assignment: CDR1 LGHNA and CDR2 YSLEER. The CDR3 extends over 16 amino acids. V shed 0 bases and J shed 0 bases, with 8 bases lying between them. CDR3 coding DNA: TGCGCCAGCAGCCAAGACAGAATAACAACTAATGAAAAACTGTTTTTT. Translated, it gives CASSQDRITTNEKLFF.

As regards this clone: Other DNA sequences in the sample encode the same CDR3. The chain couples TRBV4-3 to TRBJ2-7; 9 bases are a match to TRBD1. This CDR3 region has 15 residues. Germline-derived CDR1 and CDR2 are LGHNA and YSLEER. Trimming removed 0 bases from V and 4 bases from J; junction bases left unmatched: 4. The CDR3: CASSQETGTGYEQYF. CDR3 coding DNA: TGCGCCAGCAGCCAAGAAACCGGGACAGGGTACGAGCAGTACTTC.